This T cell receptor beta chain was obtained from a study of CD8+ T cells in alopecia areata. Study as a whole: Those patients who were treated received oral tofacitinib, which was given at 5 to 10 mg twice daily for moderate-to-severe alopecia areata. Tofacitinib continued for 6 to 18 months and was then withheld for 6 months. The SALT score measured affected scalp surface percentage in treated patients.

Described treatment: oral pan-JAK inhibitor, 5-10 mg twice daily. CDR1 and CDR2 from the germline V gene are SGHDT and YYEEEE. The trim removed 3 bases at V and 2 bases at J, leaving 7 bases unmatched. The CDR3 has 17 amino acids. Study findings and constraints: TCR sharing was clearer in mice than between patients, perhaps partly owing to patient HLA diversity.

Extraction and reverse transcription of RNA yielded cDNA as the sequencing template. Clones were sequenced by immunoSEQ multiplex PCR, and TCRdb holds only the in-frame ones, with some missing. This table has approximately 100,000 clones, roughly three fifths appearing once. Worth noting for this clone: What it binds is unknown.

This material consisted of CD8+ T cells sorted from blood, taken at week 56, from a patient treated with tofacitinib. The rearrangement links TRBV5-6 to TRBJ1-5; TRBD1 matches 11 bases. This TCR derives from a human donor with alopecia areata. The CDR3 DNA sequence: TGTGCCAGCAGCTCGCGGACAGGGGGCGGTGGCAATCAGCCCCAGCATTTT. Protein product: CASSSRTGGGGNQPQHF.